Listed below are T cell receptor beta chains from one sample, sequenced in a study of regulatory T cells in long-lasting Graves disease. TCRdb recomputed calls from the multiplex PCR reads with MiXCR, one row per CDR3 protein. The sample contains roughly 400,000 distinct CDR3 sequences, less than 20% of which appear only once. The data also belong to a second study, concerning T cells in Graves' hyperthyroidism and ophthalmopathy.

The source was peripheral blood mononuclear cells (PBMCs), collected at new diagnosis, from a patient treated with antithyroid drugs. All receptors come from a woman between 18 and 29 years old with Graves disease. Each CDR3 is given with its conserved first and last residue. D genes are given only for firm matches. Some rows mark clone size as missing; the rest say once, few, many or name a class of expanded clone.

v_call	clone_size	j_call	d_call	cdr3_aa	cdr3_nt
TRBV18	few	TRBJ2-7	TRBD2	CASSPVGAGLGSSLYEQYF	TGTGCCAGCTCACCTGTCGGGGCGGGACTAGGGTCGTCCCTCTACGAGCAGTACTTC
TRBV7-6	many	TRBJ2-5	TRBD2	CASSSPQTSGRKETQYF	TGTGCCAGCAGCTCGCCCCAGACTAGCGGGAGAAAAGAGACCCAGTACTTC
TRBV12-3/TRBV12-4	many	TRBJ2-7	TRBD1	CASSLAVTGYEQYF	TGTGCCAGCAGTTTAGCTGTGACAGGGTACGAGCAGTACTTC
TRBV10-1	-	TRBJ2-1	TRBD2	CASSETSGRFNEQFF	TGCGCCAGCAGTGAGACCAGCGGGAGATTTAATGAGCAGTTCTTC
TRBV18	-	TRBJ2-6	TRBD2	CASSPGGSTGANVLTF	TGTGCCAGCTCACCGGGGGGGTCGACTGGGGCCAACGTCCTGACTTTC
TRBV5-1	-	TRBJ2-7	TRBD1	CASGLGTGRAYEQYF	TGCGCCAGCGGGCTCGGGACAGGGAGGGCCTACGAGCAGTACTTC
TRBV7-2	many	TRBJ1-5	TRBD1	CASSLLSGGGQPQHF	TGTGCCAGCAGCTTACTATCAGGGGGCGGTCAGCCCCAGCATTTT
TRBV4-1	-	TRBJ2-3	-	CASSLRMGGQADTQYF	TGCGCCAGCAGCCTGAGGATGGGGGGACAAGCAGATACGCAGTATTTT
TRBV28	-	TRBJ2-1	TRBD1	CASSPASGTVHYNEQFF	TGTGCCAGCAGCCCAGCCTCCGGGACAGTTCACTACAATGAGCAGTTCTTC
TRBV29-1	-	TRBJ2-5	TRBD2	CSVDQREGIETQYF	TGCAGCGTTGATCAGCGGGAGGGTATAGAGACCCAGTACTTC
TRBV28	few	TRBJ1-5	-	CASSLWGGIGYNQPQHF	TGTGCCAGCAGTTTATGGGGGGGGATCGGGTACAATCAGCCCCAGCATTTT
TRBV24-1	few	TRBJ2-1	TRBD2	CATSDGLAGVGEQFF	TGTGCCACCAGTGACGGACTAGCGGGAGTTGGTGAGCAGTTCTTC
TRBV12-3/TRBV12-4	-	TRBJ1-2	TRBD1	CASTTQGDPSYGYTF	TGTGCCAGCACCACCCAGGGGGACCCGTCCTATGGCTACACCTTC
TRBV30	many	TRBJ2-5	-	CAWNSGQETQYF	TGTGCCTGGAACAGCGGACAAGAGACCCAGTACTTC
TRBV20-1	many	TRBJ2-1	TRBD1	CSADRGAGIYNEQFF	TGCAGTGCAGACAGGGGGGCTGGTATCTACAATGAGCAGTTCTTC
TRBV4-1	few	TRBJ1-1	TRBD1	CASSQDGPMDRLEEAFF	TGCGCCAGCAGCCAAGATGGCCCCATGGACAGGTTGGAAGAAGCTTTCTTT
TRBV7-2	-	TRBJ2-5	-	CASSLDTGAQYF	TGTGCCAGCAGCTTAGATACGGGAGCCCAGTACTTC
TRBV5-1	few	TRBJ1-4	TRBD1	CASSQTAGTEKLFF	TGCGCCAGCAGCCAAACCGCCGGGACAGAGAAACTGTTTTTT
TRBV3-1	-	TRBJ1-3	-	CASSPLAVSGNTIYF	TGTGCCAGCAGCCCTCTCGCAGTCTCTGGAAACACCATATATTTT
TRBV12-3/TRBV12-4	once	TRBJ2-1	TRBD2	CASSGLAGGPEQFF	TGTGCCAGCAGTGGACTAGCGGGAGGGCCTGAGCAGTTCTTC
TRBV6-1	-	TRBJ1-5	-	CASSAVHSNQPQHF	TGTGCCAGCAGTGCGGTTCATAGCAATCAGCCCCAGCATTTT
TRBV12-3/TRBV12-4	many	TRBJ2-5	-	CASSFEVGQTQYF	TGTGCCAGCAGTTTTGAGGTCGGACAGACCCAGTACTTC
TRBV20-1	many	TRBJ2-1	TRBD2	CSASGTSGKSPRNEQFF	TGCAGTGCTAGCGGGACTAGCGGGAAATCTCCGCGAAATGAGCAGTTCTTC
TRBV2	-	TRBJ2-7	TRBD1	CASRQGAYEQCF	TGTGCCAGCAGGCAGGGGGCCTACGAGCAGTGCTTC
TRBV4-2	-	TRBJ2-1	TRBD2	CASSHPTSGSYNEQFF	TGTGCCAGCAGCCACCCGACTAGCGGGAGTTATAATGAGCAGTTCTTC
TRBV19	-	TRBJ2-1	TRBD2	CASETSGRGNEQFF	TGTGCCTCCGAGACTAGCGGGAGAGGGAATGAGCAGTTCTTC
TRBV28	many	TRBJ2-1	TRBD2	CASSPPKTGGAYNEQFF	TGTGCCAGCAGTCCCCCCAAAACGGGGGGTGCATACAATGAGCAGTTCTTC
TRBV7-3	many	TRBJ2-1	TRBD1	CASSRPDRDNEQFF	TGTGCCAGCAGCCGGCCAGACAGGGACAATGAGCAGTTCTTC
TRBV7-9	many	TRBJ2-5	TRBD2	CASSSRTSGSPGPQETQYF	TGTGCCAGCAGCTCCCGGACTAGCGGAAGCCCAGGACCCCAAGAGACCCAGTACTTC
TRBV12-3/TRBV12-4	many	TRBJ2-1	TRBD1	CASSKGQLKVEQFF	TGTGCCAGCAGCAAGGGACAGTTAAAGGTTGAGCAGTTCTTC
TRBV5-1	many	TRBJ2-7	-	CASSWDSSYEQYF	TGCGCCAGCAGCTGGGACTCATCCTACGAGCAGTACTTC
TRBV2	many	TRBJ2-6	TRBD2	CAIREGTGANVLTF	TGTGCCATCAGGGAGGGAACTGGGGCCAACGTCCTGACTTTC
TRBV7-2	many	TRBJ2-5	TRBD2	CASSAPQGGRMEETQYF	TGTGCCAGCAGCGCTCCTCAGGGCGGGAGAATGGAAGAGACCCAGTACTTC
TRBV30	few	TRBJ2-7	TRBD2	CAWSVQREGEQYF	TGTGCCTGGAGTGTACAGCGGGAGGGCGAGCAGTACTTC
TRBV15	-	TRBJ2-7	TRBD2	CATSRVASGSYEQYF	TGTGCCACCAGCAGAGTGGCTAGCGGGAGTTACGAGCAGTACTTC
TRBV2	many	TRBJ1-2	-	CASSEDQTLLYGYTF	TGTGCCAGCAGTGAAGACCAGACCCTCCTTTATGGCTACACCTTC
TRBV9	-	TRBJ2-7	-	CASSVSGSAYEQYF	TGTGCCAGCAGCGTAAGCGGATCAGCCTACGAGCAGTACTTC
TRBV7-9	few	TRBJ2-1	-	CASERDTYNEQFF	TGTGCCAGCGAGCGGGACACCTACAATGAGCAGTTCTTC
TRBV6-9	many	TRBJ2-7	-	CASSYRGTDSYEQYF	TGTGCCAGCAGTTACCGCGGGACAGACTCCTACGAGCAGTACTTC
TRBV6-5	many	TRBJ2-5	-	CASSYSFQETQYF	TGTGCCAGCAGTTACTCCTTTCAAGAGACCCAGTACTTC
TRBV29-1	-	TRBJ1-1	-	CSVEDLARGSEAFF	TGCAGCGTTGAAGATCTGGCCAGGGGATCAGAAGCTTTCTTT
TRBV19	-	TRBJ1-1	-	CASSMGGRTEAFF	TGTGCCAGTAGTATGGGAGGGCGGACTGAAGCTTTCTTT
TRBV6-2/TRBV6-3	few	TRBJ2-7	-	CASSFNSWEQYF	TGTGCCAGCAGTTTCAACTCATGGGAGCAGTACTTC